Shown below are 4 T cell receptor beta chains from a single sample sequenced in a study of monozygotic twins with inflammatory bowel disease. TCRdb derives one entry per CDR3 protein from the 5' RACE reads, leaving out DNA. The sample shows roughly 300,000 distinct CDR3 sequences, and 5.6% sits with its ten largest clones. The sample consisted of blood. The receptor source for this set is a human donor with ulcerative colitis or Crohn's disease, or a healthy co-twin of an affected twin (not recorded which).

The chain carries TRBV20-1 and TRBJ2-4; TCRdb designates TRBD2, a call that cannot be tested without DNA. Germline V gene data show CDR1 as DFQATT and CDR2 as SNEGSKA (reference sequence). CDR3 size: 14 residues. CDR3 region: CSARRLAGENIQYF.

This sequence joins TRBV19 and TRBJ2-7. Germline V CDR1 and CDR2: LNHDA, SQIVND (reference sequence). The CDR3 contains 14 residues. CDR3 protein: CASTVRASRYEQYF.

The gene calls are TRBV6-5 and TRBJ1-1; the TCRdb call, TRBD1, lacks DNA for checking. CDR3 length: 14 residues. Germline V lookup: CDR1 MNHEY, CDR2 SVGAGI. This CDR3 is CASSYSNGGRQAFF.

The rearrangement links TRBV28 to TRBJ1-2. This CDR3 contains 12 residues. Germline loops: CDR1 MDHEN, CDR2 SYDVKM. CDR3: CASTSNPDGYTF.